This TCR beta chain was sequenced for a study of metastatic and nonmetastatic thyroid tumors. TCRdb re-called the PCR reads via MiXCR. The data show 6,000 or so clones, more than 15% seen once. CDR3 length: 14 amino acids. Germline CDR1 reads MNHNS; CDR2 reads SASEGT. V trimming: 6 bases; J trimming: 3 bases; junction bases outside the gene matches: 7. Nobody among the patients had been given any treatment before thyroid surgery. This chain connects TRBV6-1 to TRBJ1-2, with 7 bases identical to TRBD1. This sequence originates from a male donor with papillary thyroid cancer or a benign thyroid nodule (not recorded which). Some clones in this sample may be carry-over from other donors' samples. The sequenced sample consisted of tumor tissue. In DNA, the CDR3 is TGTGCCAGCAGACTAGGGACAGCTCACTATGGCTACACCTTC. Translated, it gives CASRLGTAHYGYTF.